Described below is a single T cell receptor beta chain sequence and its context. The antigen is unknown. This entry is derived from a study of T-cell memory formation after mild COVID-19. Study-wide points: Contracting CD4+ clones lay largely in CM and EM, with CD8+ ones residing in EMRA.

J lost 3 bases, V lost 3 bases, and 12 bases had no gene match. Germline values: CDR1 DFQATT, CDR2 SNEGSKA (reference sequence). The CDR3 extends over 16 amino acids. TCR alpha and TCR beta cDNA libraries carrying sample barcodes and UMIs came from 5'RACE with constant-segment primers. TCRdb processed the 5' RACE reads anew with MiXCR; each CDR3 protein has one entry. The sample lists around 450,000 distinct CDR3 sequences; 20% to 30% were seen once. The source of this sequence is an adult woman who had mild COVID-19 (a few samples of this study predate the infection). Cell type and time point are not known. V gene TRBV20-1 combines with J gene TRBJ1-2; 8 bases fit TRBD1. Sequencing was performed on PBMCs or a T cell subset sorted from them (not recorded which). The CDR3 is CSASGTDRGSYYGYTF. CDR3 in DNA: TGCAGTGCTAGCGGGACCGACAGGGGAAGTTACTATGGCTACACCTTC.